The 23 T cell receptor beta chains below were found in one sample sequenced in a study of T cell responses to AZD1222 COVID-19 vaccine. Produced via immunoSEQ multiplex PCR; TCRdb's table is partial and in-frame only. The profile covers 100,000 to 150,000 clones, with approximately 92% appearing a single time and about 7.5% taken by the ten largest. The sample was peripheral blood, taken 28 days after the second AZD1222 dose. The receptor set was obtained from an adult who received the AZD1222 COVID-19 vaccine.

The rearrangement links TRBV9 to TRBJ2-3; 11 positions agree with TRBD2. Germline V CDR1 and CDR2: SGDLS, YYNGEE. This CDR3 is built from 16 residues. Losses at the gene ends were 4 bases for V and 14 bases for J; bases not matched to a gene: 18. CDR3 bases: TGTGCCAGCAGCCCCGCCATCGGGACTAGCGGAGACAGGGTGTATTTT. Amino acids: CASSPAIGTSGDRVYF. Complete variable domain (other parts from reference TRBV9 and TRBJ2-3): DSGVTQTPKHLITATGQRVTLRCSPRSGDLSVYWYQQSLDQGLQFLIQYYNGEERAKGNILERFSAQQFPDLHSELNLSSLELGDSALYFCASSPAIGTSGDRVYFGPGTRLTVL.

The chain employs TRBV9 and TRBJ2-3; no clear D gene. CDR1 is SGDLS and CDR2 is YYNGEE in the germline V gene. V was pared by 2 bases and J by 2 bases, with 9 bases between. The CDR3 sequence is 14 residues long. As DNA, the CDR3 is TGTGCCAGCAGCGTCCGGATTAACACAGATACGCAGTATTTT. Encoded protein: CASSVRINTDTQYF.

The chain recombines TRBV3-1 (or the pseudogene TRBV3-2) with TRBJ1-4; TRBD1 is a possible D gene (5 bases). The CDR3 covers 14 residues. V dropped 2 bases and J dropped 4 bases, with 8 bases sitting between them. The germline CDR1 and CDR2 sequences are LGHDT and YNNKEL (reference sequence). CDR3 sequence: CASSQWGYNEKLFF. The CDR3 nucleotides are TGTGCCAGCAGCCAATGGGGGTATAATGAAAAACTGTTTTTT.

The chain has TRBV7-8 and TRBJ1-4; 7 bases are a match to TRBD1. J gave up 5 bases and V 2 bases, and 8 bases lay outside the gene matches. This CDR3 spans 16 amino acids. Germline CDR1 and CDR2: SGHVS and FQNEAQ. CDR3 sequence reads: CASSLLRDRANEKLFF. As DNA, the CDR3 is TGTGCCAGCAGCTTACTTAGAGACAGGGCAAATGAAAAACTGTTTTTT.

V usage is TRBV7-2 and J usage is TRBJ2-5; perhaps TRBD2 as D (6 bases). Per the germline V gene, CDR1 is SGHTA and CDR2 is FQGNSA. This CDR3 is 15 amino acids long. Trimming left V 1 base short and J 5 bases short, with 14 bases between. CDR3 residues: CASSLDLTGGETQYF. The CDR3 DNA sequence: TGTGCCAGCAGCTTAGACCTTACTGGGGGGGAGACCCAGTACTTC.

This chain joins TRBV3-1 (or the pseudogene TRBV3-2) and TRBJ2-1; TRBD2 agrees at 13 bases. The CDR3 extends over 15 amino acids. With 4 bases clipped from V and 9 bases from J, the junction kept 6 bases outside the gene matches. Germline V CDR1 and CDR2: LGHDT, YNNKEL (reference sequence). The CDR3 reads CASSLLAGGPGEQFF. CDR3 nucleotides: TGTGCCAGCAGCCTACTAGCGGGAGGGCCCGGTGAGCAGTTCTTC.

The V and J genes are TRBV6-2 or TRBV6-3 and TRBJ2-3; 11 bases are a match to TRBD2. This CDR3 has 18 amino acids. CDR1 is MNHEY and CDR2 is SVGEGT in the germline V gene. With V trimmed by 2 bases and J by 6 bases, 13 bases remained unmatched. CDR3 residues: CASSYLLLAGGAPDTQYF. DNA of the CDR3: TGTGCCAGCAGTTACCTCCTCTTAGCGGGAGGGGCCCCGGATACGCAGTATTTT.

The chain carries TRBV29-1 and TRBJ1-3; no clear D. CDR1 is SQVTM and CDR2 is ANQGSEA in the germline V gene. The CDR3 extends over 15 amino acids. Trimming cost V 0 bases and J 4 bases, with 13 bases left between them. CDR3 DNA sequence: TGCAGCGTTGAAGATCTTGCGGGTGCGGGAAACACCATATATTTT. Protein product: CSVEDLAGAGNTIYF. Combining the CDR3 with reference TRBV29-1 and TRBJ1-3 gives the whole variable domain SAVISQKPSRDICQRGTSLTIQCQVDSQVTMMFWYRQQPGQSLTLIATANQGSEATYESGFVIDKFPISRPNLTFSTLTVSNMSPEDSSIYLCSVEDLAGAGNTIYFGEGSWLTVV.

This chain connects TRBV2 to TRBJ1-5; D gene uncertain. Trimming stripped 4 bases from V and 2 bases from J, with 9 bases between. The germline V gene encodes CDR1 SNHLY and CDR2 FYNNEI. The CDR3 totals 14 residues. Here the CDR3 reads CASSGLRGNQPQHF. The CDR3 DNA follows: TGTGCCAGCAGTGGTCTAAGGGGCAATCAGCCCCAGCATTTT.

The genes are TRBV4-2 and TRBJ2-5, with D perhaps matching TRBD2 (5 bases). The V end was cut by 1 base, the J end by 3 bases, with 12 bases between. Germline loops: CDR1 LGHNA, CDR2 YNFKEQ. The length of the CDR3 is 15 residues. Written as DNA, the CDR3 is TGTGCCAGCAGCCAAGTCTCTGCCGGGGAAGAGACCCAGTACTTC. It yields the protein CASSQVSAGEETQYF.

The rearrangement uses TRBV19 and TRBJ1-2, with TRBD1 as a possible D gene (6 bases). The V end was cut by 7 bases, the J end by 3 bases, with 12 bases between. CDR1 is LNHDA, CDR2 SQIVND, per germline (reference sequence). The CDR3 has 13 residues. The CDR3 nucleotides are TGTGCCAGTAAGGAGGGGGAGTACTATGGCTACACCTTC. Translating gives CASKEGEYYGYTF.

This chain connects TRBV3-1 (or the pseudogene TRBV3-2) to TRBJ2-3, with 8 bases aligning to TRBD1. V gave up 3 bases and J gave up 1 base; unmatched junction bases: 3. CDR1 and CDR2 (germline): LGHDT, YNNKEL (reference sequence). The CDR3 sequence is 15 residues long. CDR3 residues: CASSHTDRGTDTQYF. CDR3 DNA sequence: TGTGCCAGCAGCCACACGGACAGGGGCACAGATACGCAGTATTTT.

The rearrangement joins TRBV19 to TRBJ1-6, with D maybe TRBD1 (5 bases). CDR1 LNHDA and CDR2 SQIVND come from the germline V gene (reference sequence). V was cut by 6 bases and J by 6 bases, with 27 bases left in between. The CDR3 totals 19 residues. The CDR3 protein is CASRPPQQLRDGSNSPLHF. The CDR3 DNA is TGTGCCAGTAGGCCGCCACAACAACTTCGGGACGGATCTAATTCACCCCTCCACTTT.

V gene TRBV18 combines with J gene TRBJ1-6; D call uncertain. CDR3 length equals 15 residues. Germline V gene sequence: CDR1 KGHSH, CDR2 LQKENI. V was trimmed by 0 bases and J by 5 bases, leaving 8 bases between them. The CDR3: CASSPPVQNNSPLHF. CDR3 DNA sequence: TGTGCCAGCTCACCACCGGTACAGAATAATTCACCCCTCCACTTT.

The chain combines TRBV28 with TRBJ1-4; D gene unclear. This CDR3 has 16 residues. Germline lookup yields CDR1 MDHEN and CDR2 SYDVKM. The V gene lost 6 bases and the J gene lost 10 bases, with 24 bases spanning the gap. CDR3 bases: TGTGCCAGCAGCTCCCCCTCGACGGCAGTAGTGGGAAAACTGTTTTTT. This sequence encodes CASSSPSTAVVGKLFF.

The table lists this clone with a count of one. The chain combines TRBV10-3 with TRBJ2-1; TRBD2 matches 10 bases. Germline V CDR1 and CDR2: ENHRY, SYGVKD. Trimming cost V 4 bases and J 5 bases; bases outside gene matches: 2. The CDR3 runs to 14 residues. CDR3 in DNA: TGTGCCATCAGTGGGACTAGCGGAAACAATGAGCAGTTCTTC. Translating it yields CAISGTSGNNEQFF.

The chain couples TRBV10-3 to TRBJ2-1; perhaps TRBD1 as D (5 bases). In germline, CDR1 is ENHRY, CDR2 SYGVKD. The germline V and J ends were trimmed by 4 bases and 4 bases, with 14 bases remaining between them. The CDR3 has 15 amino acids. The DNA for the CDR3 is TGTGCCATCAGTGGAGGACAATCCATTTACAATGAGCAGTTCTTC. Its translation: CAISGGQSIYNEQFF.

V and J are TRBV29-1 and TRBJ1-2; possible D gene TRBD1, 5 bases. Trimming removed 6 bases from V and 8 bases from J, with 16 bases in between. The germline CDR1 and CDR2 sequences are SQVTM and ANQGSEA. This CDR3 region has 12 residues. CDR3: CSVIKGDFGYTF. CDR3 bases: TGCAGCGTGATTAAAGGGGATTTCGGCTACACCTTC.

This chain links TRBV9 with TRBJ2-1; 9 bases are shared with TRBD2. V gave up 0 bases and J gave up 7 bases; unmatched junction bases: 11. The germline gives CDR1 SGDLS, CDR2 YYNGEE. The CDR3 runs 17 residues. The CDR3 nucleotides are TGTGCCAGCAGCGTAGGGTTAGCGGGAGAACAGCGTAATGAGCAGTTCTTC. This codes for CASSVGLAGEQRNEQFF.

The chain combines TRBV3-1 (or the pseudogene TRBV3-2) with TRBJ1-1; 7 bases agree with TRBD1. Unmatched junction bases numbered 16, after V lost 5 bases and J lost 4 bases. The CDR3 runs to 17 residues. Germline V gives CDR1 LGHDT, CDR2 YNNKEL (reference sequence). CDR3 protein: CASSLSSLLQGRTEAFF. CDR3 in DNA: TGTGCCAGCAGCTTATCGAGTCTGTTACAGGGGCGCACTGAAGCTTTCTTT.

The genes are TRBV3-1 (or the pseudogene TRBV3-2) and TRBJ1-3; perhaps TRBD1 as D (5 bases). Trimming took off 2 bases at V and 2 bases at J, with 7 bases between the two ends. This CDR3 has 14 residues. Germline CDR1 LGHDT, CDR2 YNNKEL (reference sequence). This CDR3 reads CASSQPGAGNTIYF. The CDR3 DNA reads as TGTGCCAGCAGCCAACCGGGGGCTGGAAACACCATATATTTT.

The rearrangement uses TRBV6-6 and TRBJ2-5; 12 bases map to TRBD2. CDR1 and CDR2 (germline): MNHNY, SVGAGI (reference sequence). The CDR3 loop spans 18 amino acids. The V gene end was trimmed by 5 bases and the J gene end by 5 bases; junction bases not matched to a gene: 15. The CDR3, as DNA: TGTGCCAGCAGTCCTGCCCTGACTAGCGGGAGAGCTGGTGAGACCCAGTACTTC. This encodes CASSPALTSGRAGETQYF.

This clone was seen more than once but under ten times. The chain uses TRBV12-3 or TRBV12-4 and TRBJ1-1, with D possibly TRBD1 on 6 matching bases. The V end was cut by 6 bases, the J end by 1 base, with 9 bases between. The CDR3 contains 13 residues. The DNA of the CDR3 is TGTGCCAGCAGCGTGGGACAGAACACTGAAGCTTTCTTT. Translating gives CASSVGQNTEAFF.